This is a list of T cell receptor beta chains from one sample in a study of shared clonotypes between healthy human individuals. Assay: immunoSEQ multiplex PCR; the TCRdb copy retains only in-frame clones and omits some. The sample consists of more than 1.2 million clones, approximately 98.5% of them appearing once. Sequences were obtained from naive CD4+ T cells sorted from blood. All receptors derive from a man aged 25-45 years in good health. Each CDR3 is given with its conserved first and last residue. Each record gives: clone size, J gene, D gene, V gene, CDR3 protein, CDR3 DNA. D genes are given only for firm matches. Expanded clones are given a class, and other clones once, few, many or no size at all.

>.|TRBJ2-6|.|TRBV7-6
CASSLRVGGSGANVLTF
TGTGCCAGCAGCTTACGAGTCGGGGGCTCTGGGGCCAACGTCCTGACTTTC
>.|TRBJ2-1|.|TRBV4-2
CASSQVSNEQFF
TGTGCCAGCAGCCAAGTTAGCAATGAGCAGTTCTTC
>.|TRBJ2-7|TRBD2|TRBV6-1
CASSVASGRFNEQYF
TGTGCCAGCAGTGTGGCTAGCGGGAGGTTCAACGAGCAGTACTTC
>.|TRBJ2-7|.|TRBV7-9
CASSPRTGTYEQYF
TGTGCCAGCAGCCCCCGGACGGGAACCTACGAGCAGTACTTC
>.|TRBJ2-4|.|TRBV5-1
CASSLGADTKNIQYF
TGCGCCAGCAGCTTGGGGGCGGACACCAAAAACATTCAGTACTTC
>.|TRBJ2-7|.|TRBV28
CASMTAYEQYF
TGTGCCAGCATGACAGCCTACGAGCAGTACTTC
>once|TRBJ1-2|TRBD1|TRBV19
CASSDRGLDGYTF
TGTGCCAGCTCAGACAGGGGGCTCGATGGCTACACCTTC
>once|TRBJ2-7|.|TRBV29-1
CSASSEQYF
TGCAGCGCCAGCTCTGAGCAGTACTTC
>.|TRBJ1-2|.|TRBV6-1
CASSEMRGFGYGYTF
TGTGCCAGCAGTGAAATGAGGGGGTTCGGCTATGGCTACACCTTC
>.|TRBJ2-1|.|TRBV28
CASSWFNEQFF
TGTGCCAGCAGTTGGTTTAATGAGCAGTTCTTC
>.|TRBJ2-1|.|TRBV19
CAEPGPSGEQFF
TGTGCCGAACCGGGGCCCTCAGGGGAGCAGTTCTTC
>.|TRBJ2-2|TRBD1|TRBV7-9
CASSYRDRGTGELFF
TGTGCCAGCAGTTACCGGGACAGGGGAACCGGGGAGCTGTTTTTT
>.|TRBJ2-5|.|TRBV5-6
CASTPSGNSQETQYF
TGTGCCAGCACCCCTTCTGGGAATAGCCAAGAGACCCAGTACTTC
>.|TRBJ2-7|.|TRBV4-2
CASSQDRAGYYEQYF
TGTGCCAGCAGCCAAGATCGCGCTGGATACTACGAGCAGTACTTC
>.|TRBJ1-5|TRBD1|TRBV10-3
CAISAGTGEQPQHF
TGTGCCATCAGCGCCGGGACAGGGGAACAGCCCCAGCATTTT
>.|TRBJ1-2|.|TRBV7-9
CASSLGAGFGYTF
TGTGCCAGCAGCTTGGGGGCAGGGTTTGGCTACACCTTC
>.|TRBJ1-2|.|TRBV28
CASSQGWGYGYTF
TGTGCCAGCAGTCAGGGCTGGGGCTATGGCTACACCTTC
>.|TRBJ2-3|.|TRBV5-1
CASSPGGSSADTQYF
TGCGCCAGCAGCCCCGGAGGGTCCTCGGCAGATACGCAGTATTTT
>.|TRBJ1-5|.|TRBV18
CASSPGRGSNQPQHF
TGTGCCAGCTCACCCGGCAGGGGTAGCAATCAGCCCCAGCATTTT
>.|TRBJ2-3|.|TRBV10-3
CAISETTASTDTQYF
TGTGCCATCAGTGAGACGACAGCTAGCACAGATACGCAGTATTTT
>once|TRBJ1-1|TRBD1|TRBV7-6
CASSPRWQGDTEAFF
TGTGCCAGCAGCCCACGGTGGCAGGGGGACACTGAAGCTTTCTTT
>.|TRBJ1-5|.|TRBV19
CASRELGQNKFPQHF
TGTGCCAGCAGGGAACTAGGACAGAATAAATTTCCCCAGCATTTT
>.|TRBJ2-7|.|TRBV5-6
CASRIRQDILPYEQYF
TGTGCCAGCAGGATAAGACAGGACATACTGCCTTACGAGCAGTACTTC
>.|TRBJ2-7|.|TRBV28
CASSLGGPYEQYF
TGTGCCAGCAGTTTGGGGGGTCCCTACGAGCAGTACTTC
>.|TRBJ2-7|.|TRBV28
CASSALQGSYEQYF
TGTGCCAGCAGTGCTCTACAGGGCTCCTACGAGCAGTACTTC
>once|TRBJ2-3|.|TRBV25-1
CASGYIDTQYF
TGTGCCAGCGGGTATATCGATACGCAGTATTTT
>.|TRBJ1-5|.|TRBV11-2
CASSLTGRVSNQPQHF
TGTGCCAGCAGCCTGACGGGGCGAGTCAGCAATCAGCCCCAGCATTTT
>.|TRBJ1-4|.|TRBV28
CASSLGGTNEKLFF
TGTGCCAGCAGTTTGGGCGGAACTAATGAAAAACTGTTTTTT